One T cell receptor beta chain is described in this entry. Which antigen it targets is not known. No base-level quality is on record; no much larger clone is a single base apart. The sample belongs to a study of vaccination and CD4 T cells after COVID-19 (dated by TCRdb to the early 2020s). About the investigation overall: SARS-CoV-2 positivity had been established in the convalescent patients by nasal swab PCR, and mild disease was recorded in several of these patients and severe disease in one. The convalescent cohort comprised six males and four females, including two Hispanic individuals, seven Caucasians, two Asians and one multiracial person. Participants received two doses of either the Pfizer-BioNTech BNT162b2 vaccine (n=8) or the Moderna mRNA-1273 vaccine (n=2). Post-COVID blood samples from convalescent patients were collected a median of roughly 100 days after diagnosis, with a range of roughly 35 to 180 days. Post-vaccine blood samples were collected a median of about 72 days after the second vaccine dose, ranging from about 14 to 241 days. The cultures were stimulated with overlapping spike peptide pools from SARS-CoV-2 and from the common cold coronaviruses HCoV-NL63, HCoV-OC43 and HCoV-229E. As controls, cultures received a CEFX viral epitope pool (the positive control), an HIV-1 Nef peptide pool (the negative control), or no peptide at all. The spike-specific CD4+ TCR repertoire was compared before and after mRNA vaccination in approximately 9 COVID-19 convalescent patients and a handful of infection-naive healthy vaccine recipients.

Receptors were amplified or captured by PCR. DNA from cultured CD4+ T cells underwent TCR sequencing with the Oncomine TCR Beta short-read assay at the Johns Hopkins FTIC core. The QIAamp micro DNA kit was used to extract genomic DNA from the cultured CD4+ T cells. Oncomine TCR Beta libraries from cultured CD4+ T cells were pooled using unique dual indexes and sequenced on an Illumina iSeq 100. The study's own analysis went as follows. Non-productive sequences were removed, and CDR3s that did not start with C, did not end with F or W, or were shorter than 7 amino acids were discarded. Antigen-specific clonotypes were identified using the MANAFEST web application through comparison of peptide-stimulated wells with reference and other culture wells. An FDR below 0.05, an odds ratio above 5, and a productive frequency above 0.1% in at least two of three replicate wells were required for clones to be considered positive. A clonotype was classed as cross-reactive if the clonotype showed significant expansion both in SARS-CoV-2 spike wells and in at least one common cold coronavirus spike condition. Using R version 3.6.1, CDR3 homology was evaluated through Levenshtein distances (stringdist) along with unrooted phylogenetic trees (ape). TCRdb reworked the public reads: Q25 trimming with fastp, MiXCR clone assembly, productive beta chains retained. Every entry covers one CDR3 protein and lists the most common genes and DNA from its rows. The V and J calls and clone size are TCRdb's, not the authors'. A total of 9,000 to 15,000 distinct CDR3 sequences appear in this sample, over 65% of them only once. Roughly a quarter of the sample comes from the top ten.

Per the publication, the treatment or condition label means: approximately 11-day PBMC culture with coronavirus spike peptide pools or control peptides (ViraFEST assay). The ViraFEST assay was used in the study, in which antigen-specific T cells were expanded with peptide pools and expanded clonotypes were subsequently identified by TCR sequencing. The convalescent patients' positive SARS-CoV-2 PCR tests were from March to December 2020, which was before the Alpha, Beta and Delta variants emerged in the United States. Each well held around 2 million PBMCs cultured in IMDM containing approximately 5% human AB serum and 9 to 10 IU/ml IL-2, with 8.5 to 10 ug/ml peptide pools added. On days 3 and 7, half of the culture medium was replaced with fresh IL-2-containing medium. After roughly 9 days of culture, CD4+ T cells were isolated by negative selection with the EasySep CD4+ T cell isolation kit. Ficoll-Paque Plus gradient centrifugation was used to isolate PBMCs from whole blood, and the isolated PBMCs were then either used fresh or cryopreserved at -140C. In general, triplicate wells were set up for every culture condition.

Paper-wide results and their limitations: An increase in the median number of SARS-CoV-2-reactive clonotypes from approximately 21 after infection to 38 after vaccination was observed, but the change was not found to be significant. In convalescent patients, a median roughly 86% of post-vaccine SARS-CoV-2-reactive clones were detected only after vaccination, suggesting vaccine-specific priming. Of the vaccine-specific clones found in convalescent patients, nearly all (304 of 307) were mono-reactive for SARS-CoV-2 spike instead of being cross-reactive with common cold coronaviruses. Only a relatively small number of convalescent patients were included in the study, and early timepoints following natural infection were not analyzed.

The clonotype was recovered from a human donor who had recovered from COVID-19. Sequenced sample: CD4+ T cells from blood, cultured in vitro.

CDR3 reads: CASVFRGNTEAFF. The sequenced DNA: TGTGCCAGCGTATTCAGGGGGAACACTGAAGCTTTCTTT. Rearrangement joined TRBV6-2 or TRBV6-3 to TRBJ1-1; perhaps TRBD1 is the D gene, with 6 bases matching. Cut back by 8 bases and 1 base, the V and J ends lie 11 bases apart. The CDR3 has 13 amino acids, counting the end cysteine and phenylalanine. Only the CDR3 DNA stays, 39 bases, in frame from base 1. The germline V gene specifies MNHEY as CDR1 and SVGEGT as CDR2.